This T cell receptor (beta chain) was retrieved from a study of shared clonotypes between healthy human individuals. Broader study findings: Non-shared clonotypes showed lower generation probabilities than clonotypes common to all four donors.

Note on this clone: Its target is not known.

Clones were sequenced by immunoSEQ multiplex PCR, and TCRdb holds only the in-frame ones, with some missing. The sample consists of millions of clones, roughly 96% of them appearing once. Germline V gene data show CDR1 as SGHDN and CDR2 as FVKESK. The V end was cut by 4 bases, the J end by 5 bases, with 9 bases between. This CDR3 region has 13 residues. The chain combines TRBV14 with TRBJ2-1; the D gene is possibly TRBD2 (5 bases). Sequencing was done on a sample of naive CD4+ T cells sorted from blood. Noted subset: CD45RA+ positively selected. This TCR came from a man between 18 and 29 years old in good health. The CDR3 reads CASSLARNNEQFF. CDR3 DNA sequence: TGTGCCAGCAGCCTAGCGCGTAACAATGAGCAGTTCTTC.